This T cell receptor beta chain is drawn from a study of blood T cells in healthy people across ages (dated by TCRdb to about 2015). For the wider study: In model experiments, roughly one uniquely barcoded TCR beta cDNA molecule per two T cells was captured by template switching. To track age-related changes in TCR beta repertoire diversity, the study relied on deep sequencing normalized with unique cDNA molecular identifiers. Four age groups were formed from the donors: young (average 16 years), middle-aged (around 40), aged (about 62) and long-lived (about 80). Donors of different ages were randomly distributed across sequencing lanes to avoid experimental bias. The study analyzed two additional independent replicas of 1 million unique cDNA reads from the same blood draw for two donors, one aged 18 to 29 and one aged 80 or older. Broader findings and caveats from the paper: A strong correlation was found between observed TCR beta diversity and the percentage of naive T cells measured by flow cytometry. Total diversity estimates from one million sequenced T cells were considered lower bounds and underestimates. Bulk unsorted PBMC profiling prevented conclusive comparison of naive and antigen-experienced compartments. Because donor CMV infection status was unknown, age-related changes in expanded clonotypes were potentially confounded. Compared with the aged group, the long-lived group had more naive CD4+ T cells, fewer expanded clones and increased TCR diversity, suggesting age selection. Observed TCR beta diversity per million T cells fell roughly linearly with age, and a significant reduction was already apparent by age roughly 41.

Donors were under 40 systemically healthy Caucasian individuals from Russia aged roughly 6 to 90 years. Each donor gave 9 to 10 milliliters of peripheral blood, collected into EDTA-treated Vacutainer tubes. Ficoll-Paque density-gradient centrifugation was used to isolate PBMCs, with at least 6 million per sample. Total RNA was extracted from PBMCs with Trizol reagent, with at least 5.5 micrograms obtained per sample. Naive CD45RAhigh/CD27high T cell percentages were measured by flow cytometry on a PBMC aliquot from every donor. CDR1 and CDR2 (SQVTM, ANQGSEA) derive from the germline V gene. From the cysteine through the phenylalanine, the CDR3 covers 13 amino acids. This entry keeps only the CDR3 DNA: 39 bases, framed from base 1. V was cut back by 1 base and J by 1 base, leaving a gap of 7 bases between them. This clonotype was found a few times. Its antigen target is currently unknown. Base qualities are missing; no much larger clone stands one base away.

Libraries were built with 5' RACE. Sequenced on an Illumina HiSeq 2500. The second PCR ran for about 7 to 11 cycles and used a J-beta primer mix along with a sample-barcoded 5' primer. Each TCR beta cDNA molecule received a unique molecular identifier from a template-switch 5' adaptor carrying 12 random nucleotides. Each sample yielded at least 2.5 million CDR3-containing paired-end reads. First-strand cDNA synthesis was performed from all RNA using the Mint cDNA synthesis kit, with priming by a TRBC-specific oligonucleotide. Following uracil-DNA glycosylase treatment, a first 18-cycle PCR with universal primers M1SS and BC2_uni_R was performed on all cDNA. The original pipeline was this. For normalization, 1 million high-quality reads were randomly selected from each sample, with every read carrying a distinct molecular identifier. Instead of being binned into consensus sequences, reads with shared molecular identifiers were discarded. MiTCR, with a Q25 quality threshold and the strictest error-elimination algorithm, was used for CDR3 identification, clonotype clustering and error correction. A nonparametric unseen species model with Euler transformation was used to estimate lower-bound total TCR beta diversity. The public reads were reanalyzed by TCRdb: fastp trimming at Q25, MiXCR alignment, in-frame beta chains only. Each CDR3 protein appears once, grouped with its most common genes and DNA. In this record, the V and J calls reflect TCRdb's handling and not the investigators' own analysis. The sample table shows over 1,500,000 distinct CDR3 sequences, and about 49% are seen once. Jointly, the top ten make up around 2.1% of the sample.

This receptor was obtained from a woman aged 40 to 50 in good health. In this chain, TRBV29-1 is recombined with TRBJ1-2, with the D gene too uncertain to name. What was sequenced was blood. The CDR3 region: CSVEVWDNYGYTF. The sequence in DNA is TGCAGCGTTGAAGTGTGGGATAACTATGGCTACACCTTC.